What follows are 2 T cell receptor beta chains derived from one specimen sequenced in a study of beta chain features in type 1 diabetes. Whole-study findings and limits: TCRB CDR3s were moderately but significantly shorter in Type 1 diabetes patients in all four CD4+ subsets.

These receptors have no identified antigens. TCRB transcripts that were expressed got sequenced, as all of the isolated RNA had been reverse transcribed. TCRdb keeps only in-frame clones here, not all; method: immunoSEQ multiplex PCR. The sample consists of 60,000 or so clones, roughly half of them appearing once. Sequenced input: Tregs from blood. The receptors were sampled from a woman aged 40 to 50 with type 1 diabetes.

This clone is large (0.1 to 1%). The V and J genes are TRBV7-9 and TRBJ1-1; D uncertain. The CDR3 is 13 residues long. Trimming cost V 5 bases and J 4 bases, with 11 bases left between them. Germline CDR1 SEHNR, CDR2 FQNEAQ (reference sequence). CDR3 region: CASSPEGATEAFF. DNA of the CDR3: TGTGCCAGCAGCCCGGAAGGAGCCACTGAAGCTTTCTTT.

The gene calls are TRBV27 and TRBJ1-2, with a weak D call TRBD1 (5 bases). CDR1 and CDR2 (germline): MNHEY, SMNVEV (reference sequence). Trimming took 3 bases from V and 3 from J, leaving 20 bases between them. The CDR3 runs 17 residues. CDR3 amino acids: CASSFRPRGGLDYGYTF. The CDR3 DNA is TGTGCCAGCAGTTTCCGACCACGGGGGGGACTTGACTATGGCTACACCTTC.